This T cell receptor (beta chain) was obtained from a study of blood T cell repertoires in COVID-19. Study in general: Acute-phase and convalescent COVID-19 samples originated in the United States, Italy and Spain. Sources were T cells, B-cell-depleted T cells, or PBMCs; the material itself was cDNA or gDNA.

How the authors handled the data: Amplification of reference gene primers was used by the study to estimate nucleated cell counts. Profiled with immunoSEQ multiplex PCR; TCRdb holds only in-frame clones, not every one. That table furnishes V, J and clone size, whereas the DNA furnished D and trimming. The repertoire has tens of thousands of clones, 82% of them found once; the top ten carry roughly a sixth. Trimming removed 4 bases from V and 3 bases from J; junction bases left unmatched: 5. Germline V gives CDR1 SGHRS, CDR2 YFSETQ. The CDR3 has 14 amino acids. What was sequenced was peripheral blood. The chain couples TRBV5-1 to TRBJ2-7; 9 bases are a match to TRBD1. This TCR was recovered from a human donor in a cohort sampled during active COVID-19. The DNA of the CDR3 is TGCGCCAGCAGCGCAGGGACAGGGTACTACGAGCAGTACTTC. It yields the protein CASSAGTGYYEQYF.